The next 23 T cell receptor beta chains were all read from a single sample in a study of metastatic and nonmetastatic thyroid tumors. All patients reached thyroid surgery having received no treatment beforehand. TCRdb re-analyzed the PCR reads through MiXCR. The repertoire consists of 5,500 to 7,500 clones, with around 32% occurring once and the leading ten covering approximately 12%. What was sequenced was adjacent normal tissue. The receptors originated from a female donor with papillary thyroid cancer or a benign thyroid nodule (not recorded which). Some clones in this sample may be carry-over from other donors' samples.

The chain carries TRBV20-1 and TRBJ2-1; D may be TRBD2 (5 bases). V dropped 7 bases and J dropped 3 bases, with 13 bases sitting between them. The germline V gene has CDR1 DFQATT and CDR2 SNEGSKA (reference sequence). CDR3 length equals 13 residues. CDR3 bases: TGCAGTGGATTTGGCGGGCTCTACAATGAGCAGTTCTTC. It yields the protein CSGFGGLYNEQFF.

A few counts support this clone. The chain recombines TRBV12-3 or TRBV12-4 with TRBJ1-2; D might be TRBD1 (5 bases). The CDR3 has 12 amino acids. Trimming shortened V by 7 bases and J by 8 bases, and 14 bases separated the two germline ends. The CDR3 is CASTGRRTGYTF. Written as DNA, the CDR3 is TGTGCCAGCACCGGACGGAGGACAGGCTACACCTTC.

The chain joins TRBV11-2 to TRBJ2-3, with TRBD2 identical over 10 bases. Trimming took 2 bases from V and 2 from J; bases not matched to a gene: 7. The CDR3 runs 17 residues. Germline V CDR1 and CDR2: SGHAT, FQNNGV. CDR3 in amino acids: CASSLMGLASNTDTQYF. The DNA of the CDR3 is TGTGCCAGCAGCTTAATGGGACTAGCGTCGAACACAGATACGCAGTATTTT.

V usage is TRBV28 and J usage is TRBJ1-2; no definite D call. Germline CDR1 is MDHEN and CDR2 is SYDVKM. The CDR3 runs 12 residues. Trimming shortened V by 2 bases and J by 4 bases, and 5 bases separated the two germline ends. The CDR3 DNA follows: TGTGCCAGCAGTTTAAGTGGCTATGGCTACACCTTC. Encoded protein: CASSLSGYGYTF.

V is TRBV20-1 and J is TRBJ2-1, with 9 bases fitting TRBD1. V lost 6 bases and J lost 5; bases outside the gene matches: 5. CDR1 is DFQATT, CDR2 SNEGSKA, per germline (reference sequence). CDR3 size: 13 residues. The CDR3 loop is CSATDRGHNEQFF. The CDR3 DNA reads as TGCAGTGCCACGGACAGGGGCCACAATGAGCAGTTCTTC.

The chain recombines TRBV28 with TRBJ1-3; D call uncertain. Germline V gene data show CDR1 as MDHEN and CDR2 as SYDVKM. V lost 5 bases, J lost 3 bases, and 14 bases lay in between. This CDR3 region has 15 residues. CDR3: CASSLGEGGGNTIYF. CDR3 DNA sequence: TGTGCCAGCAGTCTCGGGGAGGGCGGTGGAAACACCATATATTTT.

The chain combines TRBV30 with TRBJ1-1; D is ambiguous. CDR1 is GTSNPN and CDR2 is SVGIG in the germline V gene (reference sequence). Between the trimmed V and J ends, which lost 2 bases and 4 bases, there was a span of 8 bases. The CDR3 length is 12 residues. The CDR3 is CAWSLEGTEAFF. CDR3 coding DNA: TGTGCCTGGAGTCTCGAGGGCACTGAAGCTTTCTTT.

The CDR3 spells CASSFYQTSGTYEQYF. The CDR3 DNA reads as TGTGCCAGCAGCTTTTACCAGACTAGCGGGACCTACGAGCAGTACTTC. The rearrangement uses TRBV11-2 and TRBJ2-7, with 11 bases that match TRBD2. Germline trimming cut 3 bases from V and 2 bases from J; bases unmatched to any gene: 6. Germline V gives CDR1 SGHAT, CDR2 FQNNGV. CDR3 length: 16 residues. Full variable domain (outside the CDR3, taken from reference TRBV11-2 and TRBJ2-7): EAGVAQSPRYKIIEKRQSVAFWCNPISGHATLYWYQQILGQGPKLLIQFQNNGVVDDSQLPKDRFSAERLKGVDSTLKIQPAKLEDSAVYLCASSFYQTSGTYEQYFGPGTRLTVT.

The V call is TRBV6-5, the J call TRBJ2-1; 7 bases line up with TRBD2. The CDR3 consists of 17 residues. J gave up 5 bases and V 5 bases, and 15 bases lay outside the gene matches. Per germline, CDR1 MNHEY and CDR2 SVGAGI. The CDR3 region is CASSPSTRAGDHNEQFF. The DNA for the CDR3 is TGTGCCAGCAGTCCCTCTACGCGGGCGGGGGATCACAATGAGCAGTTCTTC.

This clone is labeled large (0.1 to 1%). The chain employs TRBV12-3 or TRBV12-4 and TRBJ1-1; D is perhaps TRBD1 (6 bases). The V end was cut by 6 bases, the J end by 2 bases, with 10 bases between. The CDR3 is 13 residues long. CDR3: CASRLQGNTEAFF. CDR3 coding DNA: TGTGCCAGCAGATTACAGGGTAACACTGAAGCTTTCTTT.

This clone was counted a few times. The V and J genes are TRBV6-1 and TRBJ1-1; a weak D match, TRBD1 (6 bases). V dropped 6 bases and J dropped 3 bases, with 14 bases sitting between them. The CDR3 loop spans 14 amino acids. Looked up from germline, CDR1 is MNHNS and CDR2 is SASEGT. The CDR3 DNA is TGTGCCAGCAGACTTACAGGGTTCGACACTGAAGCTTTCTTT. Translated, it gives CASRLTGFDTEAFF.

This clone was found a few times. This chain links TRBV28 with TRBJ1-3; the D is unclear. The V end lost 5 bases, the J end lost 0 bases, and 11 bases lay between the germline ends. The CDR3 runs to 15 residues. Germline values: CDR1 MDHEN, CDR2 SYDVKM. Here the CDR3 DNA reads TGTGCCAGCAGTGGAGGTGGTTACTCTGGAAACACCATATATTTT. It specifies CASSGGGYSGNTIYF.

The chain uses TRBV20-1 and TRBJ1-5; 7 bases are a match to TRBD1. Losses at the gene ends were 6 bases for V and 7 bases for J; bases not matched to a gene: 6. CDR1 is DFQATT, CDR2 SNEGSKA, per germline (reference sequence). The CDR3 contains 12 residues. CDR3 DNA sequence: TGCAGTGCCGGACAGGCTGGGCAGCCCCAGCATTTT. Its translation: CSAGQAGQPQHF.

This clone was observed a handful of times. The chain couples TRBV7-9 to TRBJ2-7; D gene ambiguous. This CDR3 spans 14 amino acids. Germline values: CDR1 SEHNR, CDR2 FQNEAQ (reference sequence). V was shortened by 5 bases and J by 1 base, with 12 bases between the two germline ends. The CDR3 loop is CASSPSRESYEQYF. The CDR3 region has the DNA TGTGCCAGCAGCCCCTCAAGGGAATCCTACGAGCAGTACTTC.

This clone was counted a few times. The rearrangement joins TRBV2 to TRBJ2-7; the match to TRBD1 covers 9 bases. The length of the CDR3 is 14 residues. Germline trimming cut 6 bases from V and 0 bases from J; bases unmatched to any gene: 3. The germline V gene encodes CDR1 SNHLY and CDR2 FYNNEI. The CDR3 is CASSPDRGSYEQYF. The CDR3 DNA reads as TGTGCCAGCAGCCCGGACAGGGGCTCCTACGAGCAGTACTTC.

This clone is labeled as large. This chain joins TRBV6-1 and TRBJ2-3; D may be TRBD1 or TRBD2 (5 bases each). The CDR3 spans 15 residues. The V end was cut by 6 bases, the J end by 3 bases, with 16 bases between. Looked up from germline, CDR1 is MNHNS and CDR2 is SASEGT. The CDR3 region has the DNA TGTGCCAGCAGCCCCAGGGCTGGAGGAACAGATACGCAGTATTTT. It yields the protein CASSPRAGGTDTQYF.

The genes are TRBV6-4 and TRBJ2-1; the match to TRBD2 covers 12 bases. Per the germline V gene, CDR1 is MRHNA and CDR2 is SNTAGT. V was clipped by 2 bases and J by 6 bases; unmatched bases: 2. The CDR3 is 15 amino acids. CDR3 loop: CASSDVTSGSNEQFF. The CDR3 bases are TGTGCCAGCAGTGACGTGACTAGCGGGAGCAATGAGCAGTTCTTC.

The chain links TRBV6-2 or TRBV6-3 to TRBJ2-7, with 9 nucleotides matching TRBD2. V lost 5 bases and J lost 5; bases outside the gene matches: 13. Germline V gene data show CDR1 as MNHEY and CDR2 as SVGEGT. The CDR3 spans 16 residues. CDR3: CASSHPLSGSNNEQYF. CDR3 DNA: TGTGCCAGCAGTCACCCTCTTAGCGGGAGCAACAACGAGCAGTACTTC.

The rearrangement links TRBV19 to TRBJ1-1, with a weak D call TRBD1 (6 bases). Germline CDR1 and CDR2: LNHDA and SQIVND (reference sequence). The germline V and J ends were trimmed by 3 bases and 5 bases, with 13 bases remaining between them. This CDR3 region has 14 residues. As DNA, the CDR3 is TGTGCCAGTAGTATTCAACCGGACAGTACTGAAGCTTTCTTT. Residues: CASSIQPDSTEAFF.

Sample share makes this clone large. The rearrangement uses TRBV6-1 and TRBJ2-2; D is possibly TRBD1 or TRBD2 (7 bases each). The CDR3 sequence is 15 residues long. Trimming stripped 7 bases from V and 4 bases from J, with 16 bases between. CDR1 is MNHNS and CDR2 is SASEGT in the germline V gene. CDR3 region: CASTPGGALTGELFF. In DNA form, the CDR3 reads TGTGCCAGCACCCCAGGGGGGGCCCTCACCGGGGAGCTGTTTTTT.

V usage is TRBV6-1 and J usage is TRBJ1-5; the match to TRBD1 covers 12 bases. J lost 6 bases, V lost 4 bases, and 4 bases had no gene match. Germline assignment: CDR1 MNHNS and CDR2 SASEGT. The CDR3 extends over 15 amino acids. DNA for the CDR3: TGTGCCAGCAGTGTGGGACAGGGGGCGGGTCAGCCCCAGCATTTT. Translating gives CASSVGQGAGQPQHF.

The gene calls are TRBV30 and TRBJ2-3; no firm D call. Germline values: CDR1 GTSNPN, CDR2 SVGIG (reference sequence). Trimming pared 1 base from V and 2 bases from J, leaving 7 bases between. The CDR3 runs 13 residues. CDR3 DNA: TGTGCCTGGAGTGAAAGATACACAGATACGCAGTATTTT. It encodes CAWSERYTDTQYF.

Details on this clone: The junction shows a germline mismatch at one end, possibly a read error. The chain joins TRBV11-2 to TRBJ1-3; D possibly corresponds to TRBD1 (5 bases). The CDR3 runs to 13 residues. Germline CDR1 and CDR2: SGHAT and FQNNGV. CDR3 loop: CASSSGPGKTIYF. Here the CDR3 DNA reads TGTGCTAGCAGCTCGGGGCCTGGAAAAACAATCTATTTT.